The rows below give T cell receptor beta chains drawn from one sample of a study of cytomegalovirus exposure and HLA in healthy donors. The data were produced by immunoSEQ multiplex PCR, yet TCRdb's version contains in-frame clones alone and is incomplete. Of 150,000 to 200,000 clones listed, roughly 80% were seen once; the top ten hold around 3.1%. Sequenced input: PBMCs. The receptors shown here come from a male donor in good health and CMV-seronegative. Each CDR3 is given with its conserved first and last residue. Each record gives: clone size, J gene, V gene, D gene, CDR3 protein, CDR3 DNA. D genes are given only for firm matches. Rows give clone size only sometimes, using once, few, many, or a class for an expanded clone.

>.|TRBJ1-4|TRBV4-2|.
CASSQAAGNNEKLFF
TGTGCCAGCAGCCAAGCGGCAGGGAATAATGAAAAACTGTTTTTT
>.|TRBJ2-7|TRBV6-6|.
CASRGSGLLYEQYF
TGTGCCAGCAGGGGTTCAGGTCTTCTCTACGAGCAGTACTTC
>.|TRBJ1-6|TRBV9|.
CASSVLDNNSPLHF
TGTGCCAGCAGCGTTTTGGACAATAATTCACCCCTCCACTTT
>.|TRBJ1-1|TRBV28|.
CASSWQLNTEAFF
TGTGCCAGCAGTTGGCAGTTGAACACTGAAGCTTTCTTT
>.|TRBJ1-3|TRBV29-1|.
CSASLSGNTIYF
TGCAGCGCGTCTCTCTCTGGAAACACCATATATTTT
>.|TRBJ2-7|TRBV7-3|TRBD1
CASSFSGGGYEQYF
TGTGCCAGCAGCTTTTCAGGGGGCGGCTACGAGCAGTACTTC
>.|TRBJ1-1|TRBV28|TRBD1
CASSPRSTGGKEAFF
TGTGCCAGCAGTCCACGATCGACAGGGGGCAAGGAAGCTTTCTTT
>once|TRBJ2-1|TRBV9|.
CASSVAPPPYNEQFF
TGTGCCAGCAGCGTAGCCCCTCCTCCCTACAATGAGCAGTTCTTC
>.|TRBJ1-2|TRBV7-9|.
CASSSINRGYTF
TGTGCCAGCAGCTCGATCAACCGGGGCTACACCTTC
>few|TRBJ2-7|TRBV14|TRBD2
CASSPPGLAGGYEQYF
TGTGCCAGCAGCCCTCCAGGACTAGCGGGAGGCTACGAGCAGTACTTC
>few|TRBJ1-2|TRBV7-9|.
CATWGENYGYTF
TGTGCCACTTGGGGGGAGAACTATGGCTACACCTTC
>.|TRBJ2-6|TRBV28|TRBD2
CASSLGLAGPTISGANVLTF
TGTGCCAGCAGTTTAGGGCTAGCGGGCCCCACCATCTCTGGGGCCAACGTCCTGACTTTC
>.|TRBJ2-7|TRBV10-2|TRBD2
CASAGLAGAYEQYF
TGCGCCAGCGCCGGACTAGCGGGGGCCTACGAGCAGTACTTC
>.|TRBJ1-2|TRBV19|.
CASSPGRSGYTF
TGTGCCAGTAGCCCAGGGCGGTCGGGCTACACCTTC
>once|TRBJ1-1|TRBV2|TRBD1
CATATGGIGEAFF
TGTGCCACCGCGACAGGGGGCATCGGTGAAGCTTTCTTT